This T cell receptor (beta chain) emerged from a study of T-cell reconstitution after alpha-beta-depleted transplantation in children. Unique molecular identifiers were incorporated during preparation of the TCRbeta library. A single record per CDR3 protein comes from TCRdb applying MiXCR to the PCR reads. This repertoire shows roughly 350,000 distinct CDR3 sequences, around 10% found once; its top ten account for 2.4%. CDR3 length equals 14 residues. V was cut by 0 bases and J by 6 bases, with 12 bases left in between. Germline values: CDR1 SGHRS, CDR2 YFSETQ. This chain uses TRBV5-1 with TRBJ1-1; D may be TRBD1 (5 bases). The material was PBMCs from the stem cell graft donor, obtained from the stem cell graft. This TCR was recovered from a human donor who donated a stem cell graft to a child with acute lymphoblastic leukemia. The CDR3: CASSLEAGMAEAFF. The CDR3 nucleotides read TGCGCCAGCAGCTTGGAAGCAGGGATGGCTGAAGCTTTCTTT.